This T cell receptor (beta chain) emerged from a study of resident and recirculating memory T cells in vitiligo. The wider study: Each patient gave two lesional and two nonlesional epidermal shave biopsies, plus PBMCs.

Regarding the study as a whole: Sequences differed between biopsy sites and patients, suggesting private specificity. Vitiligo lesions lacked a unique dominant clone, and clonality varied.

Clones were sequenced by immunoSEQ multiplex PCR, and TCRdb holds only the in-frame ones, with some missing. The sample holds tens of thousands of clones, roughly nine tenths seen once. Stable vitiligo meant no lesion change over the previous 6 months. J was trimmed by 0 bases and V by 0 bases; bases with no gene match: 6. This CDR3 is 17 amino acids long. The germline gives CDR1 SGDLS, CDR2 YYNGEE. Points on this clone: Its antigen is currently unknown.

The chain joins TRBV9 to TRBJ2-1; 7 positions agree with TRBD2. The specimen sequenced was blood. The sequence came from a male donor with vitiligo. CDR3 DNA sequence: TGTGCCAGCAGCGTAGGAGGCGGCGGGAGCTCCTACAATGAGCAGTTCTTC. It encodes CASSVGGGGSSYNEQFF.